The rows below give T cell receptor beta chains drawn from one sample of a study of OX40 agonist ivuxolimab in advanced cancers. The table came from immunoSEQ multiplex PCR; TCRdb's copy has only in-frame clones and leaves some out. Among about 62,000 clones, 88% were seen once, and the ten largest hold approximately 5.4%. Sample: CD4+ or CD8+ T cells sorted from blood, taken in a trial of the OX40 agonist ivuxolimab. These receptors were obtained from an adult with an advanced solid tumor such as melanoma, head and neck, liver or kidney cancer. The CDR3 runs from the conserved cysteine through the conserved F or W. The order of the fields is J gene, clone size, D gene, V gene, CDR3 protein, CDR3 DNA. D genes are given only for firm matches. Clone size, where shown, is once, few, many, or a class for clones that have expanded.

TRBJ1-2 | NA | NA | TRBV5-1 | CASSPEGGPLYGYTF | TGCGCCAGCAGCCCGGAGGGGGGACCGCTCTATGGCTACACCTTC
TRBJ1-5 | NA | TRBD1 | TRBV28 | CASSSPGTGDSHNNQPQHF | TGTGCCAGCAGTTCACCCGGGACAGGGGACTCCCATAACAATCAGCCCCAGCATTTT
TRBJ1-1 | few | NA | TRBV28 | CASAVGSDTEAFF | TGTGCCAGCGCCGTGGGGTCGGACACTGAAGCTTTCTTT
TRBJ2-7 | few | TRBD1 | TRBV4-2 | CASSQERTGIYEQYF | TGTGCCAGCAGCCAAGAGAGGACAGGGATATACGAGCAGTACTTC
TRBJ2-7 | few | TRBD2 | TRBV19 | CASRTSGATYEQYF | TGTGCCAGTAGGACTAGCGGGGCCACCTACGAGCAGTACTTC
TRBJ2-3 | NA | NA | TRBV6-1 | CASTPPDTQYF | TGTGCCAGCACCCCCCCAGATACGCAGTATTTT
TRBJ2-7 | NA | NA | TRBV11-1 | CASRPEGGLSSYEQYF | TGTGCCAGCAGACCTGAGGGTGGCCTGAGCTCCTACGAGCAGTACTTC
TRBJ1-6 | few | NA | TRBV6-5 | CASRRRDSPLHF | TGTGCCAGCCGACGGAGAGATTCACCCCTCCACTTT
TRBJ2-3 | NA | TRBD2 | TRBV4-3 | CASSQGGRVADTQYF | TGCGCCAGCAGCCAAGGCGGGAGGGTTGCAGATACGCAGTATTTT
TRBJ2-1 | NA | NA | TRBV6-6 | CASSSTGGSYNEQFF | TGTGCCAGCAGTTCTACAGGCGGCTCCTACAATGAGCAGTTCTTC
TRBJ2-2 | NA | NA | TRBV18 | CASSPTGPSSVPNTGELFF | TGTGCCAGCTCACCGACGGGACCCTCGTCGGTCCCGAACACCGGGGAGCTGTTTTTT
TRBJ1-1 | NA | NA | TRBV7-9 | CASSSMNTEAFF | TGTGCCAGCAGCTCAATGAACACTGAAGCTTTCTTT
TRBJ2-1 | NA | NA | TRBV28 | CASSLPSSYNEQFF | TGTGCCAGCAGTTTACCTAGCTCCTACAATGAGCAGTTCTTC
TRBJ2-1 | NA | TRBD2 | TRBV10-3 | CAISESHFSGYYNEQFF | TGTGCCATCAGTGAGTCGCATTTTAGCGGGTACTACAATGAGCAGTTCTTC
TRBJ1-4 | NA | TRBD1 | TRBV28 | CASNPGGLGEKLFF | TGTGCCAGCAATCCAGGGGGCTTAGGTGAAAAACTGTTTTTT
TRBJ1-2 | NA | NA | TRBV6-4 | CASSDWGGYGYTF | TGTGCCAGCAGTGATTGGGGAGGGTATGGCTACACCTTC
TRBJ2-7 | NA | NA | TRBV14 | CASSLYRDPKTYEQYF | TGTGCCAGCAGCCTTTATCGGGACCCCAAAACCTACGAGCAGTACTTC
TRBJ1-4 | NA | TRBD1 | TRBV27 | CASSLNRGWEKLFF | TGTGCCAGCAGTCTCAACAGGGGTTGGGAAAAACTGTTTTTT
TRBJ1-3 | NA | NA | TRBV5-1 | CPPSDLRLGNTIYF | TGCCCCCCCTCTGACCTGCGTCTTGGAAACACCATATATTTT
TRBJ2-5 | NA | TRBD2 | TRBV5-1 | CASTNIQGGETQYF | TGCGCCAGCACCAATATCCAGGGAGGGGAGACCCAGTACTTC
TRBJ2-2 | NA | TRBD2 | TRBV28 | CASRRQGLAGTGELFF | TGTGCCAGCAGGAGACAGGGACTAGCGGGAACCGGGGAGCTGTTTTTT
TRBJ1-2 | NA | TRBD1 | TRBV9 | CASSAQGVQAIYGYTF | TGTGCCAGCAGCGCCCAGGGGGTGCAAGCGATCTATGGCTACACCTTC
TRBJ2-7 | once | TRBD1 | TRBV5-1 | CANSLGDPTGQGSEQYF | TGCGCCAACAGCTTGGGGGACCCTACGGGACAGGGGAGCGAGCAGTACTTC
TRBJ1-3 | NA | NA | TRBV6-5 | CASSYEGSSGNTIYF | TGTGCCAGCAGTTACGAGGGCAGCTCTGGAAACACCATATATTTT
TRBJ2-7 | NA | NA | TRBV28 | CASSLAMGEQYF | TGTGCCAGCAGTTTGGCGATGGGCGAGCAGTACTTC
TRBJ1-1 | NA | NA | TRBV2 | CASSPGVEAFF | TGTGCCAGCAGCCCCGGGGTTGAAGCTTTCTTT
TRBJ1-4 | NA | NA | TRBV14 | CASSQGGRTNEKLFF | TGTGCCAGCAGCCAAGGGGGCAGGACTAATGAAAAACTGTTTTTT
TRBJ2-7 | once | TRBD1 | TRBV7-2 | CASSGRQGPYEQYF | TGTGCCAGCAGCGGACGACAGGGACCCTACGAGCAGTACTTC
TRBJ2-1 | NA | NA | TRBV7-2 | CASSLDWGMQFF | TGTGCCAGCAGCTTAGATTGGGGGATGCAGTTCTTC
TRBJ1-2 | NA | NA | TRBV4-2 | CASSPQGKGDYGYTF | TGTGCCAGCAGCCCCCAGGGGAAGGGAGACTATGGCTACACCTTC
TRBJ2-1 | NA | TRBD2 | TRBV7-2 | CASSPRTSGNEQFF | TGTGCCAGCAGTCCGAGGACTAGCGGAAATGAGCAGTTCTTC
TRBJ1-5 | NA | NA | TRBV19 | CASSRVEGFNQPQHF | TGTGCCAGTAGTCGGGTCGAGGGTTTCAATCAGCCCCAGCATTTT
TRBJ1-1 | NA | TRBD1 | TRBV9 | CASSVRGDRSNTEAFF | TGTGCCAGCAGCGTAAGAGGGGACAGGAGCAACACTGAAGCTTTCTTT